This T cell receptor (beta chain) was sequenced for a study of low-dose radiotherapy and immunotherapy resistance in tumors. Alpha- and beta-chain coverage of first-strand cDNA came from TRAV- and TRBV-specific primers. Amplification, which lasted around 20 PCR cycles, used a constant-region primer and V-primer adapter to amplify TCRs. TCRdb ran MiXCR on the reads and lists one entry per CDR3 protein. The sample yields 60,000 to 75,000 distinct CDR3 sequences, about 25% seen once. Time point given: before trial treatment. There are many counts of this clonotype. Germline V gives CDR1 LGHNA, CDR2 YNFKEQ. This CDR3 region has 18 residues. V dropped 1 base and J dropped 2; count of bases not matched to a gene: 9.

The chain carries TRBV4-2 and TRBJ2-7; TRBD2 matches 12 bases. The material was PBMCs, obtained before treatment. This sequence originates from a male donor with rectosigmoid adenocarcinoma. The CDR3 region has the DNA TGTGCCAGCAGCCAAGTTACTCCTAGCGGGAGGGAAACCTACGAGCAGTACTTC. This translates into CASSQVTPSGRETYEQYF.